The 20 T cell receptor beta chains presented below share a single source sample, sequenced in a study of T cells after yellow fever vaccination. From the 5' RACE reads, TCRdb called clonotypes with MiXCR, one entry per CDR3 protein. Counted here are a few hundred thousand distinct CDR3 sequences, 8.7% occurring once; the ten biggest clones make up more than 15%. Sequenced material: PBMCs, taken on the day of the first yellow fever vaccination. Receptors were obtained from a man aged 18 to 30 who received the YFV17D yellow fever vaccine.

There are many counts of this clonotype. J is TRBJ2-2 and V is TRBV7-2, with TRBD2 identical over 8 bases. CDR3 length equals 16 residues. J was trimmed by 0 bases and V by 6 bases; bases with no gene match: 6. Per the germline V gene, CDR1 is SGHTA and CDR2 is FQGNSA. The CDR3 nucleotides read TGTGCCAGCAGGCCTCCGGGACTAGCGAACACCGGGGAGCTGTTTTTT. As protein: CASRPPGLANTGELFF.

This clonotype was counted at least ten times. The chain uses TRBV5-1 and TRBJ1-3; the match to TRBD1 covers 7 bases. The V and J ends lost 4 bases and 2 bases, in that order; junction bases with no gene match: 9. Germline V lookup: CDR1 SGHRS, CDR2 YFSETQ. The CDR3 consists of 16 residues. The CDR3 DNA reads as TGCGCCAGCAGCGGAAACAGGGGTCCTCCTGGAAACACCATATATTTT. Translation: CASSGNRGPPGNTIYF.

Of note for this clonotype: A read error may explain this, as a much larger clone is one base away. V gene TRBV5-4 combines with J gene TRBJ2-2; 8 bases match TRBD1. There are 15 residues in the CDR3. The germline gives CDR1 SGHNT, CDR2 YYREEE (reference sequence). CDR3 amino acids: CASTLGGQDLGELFF. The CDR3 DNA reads TGTGCCAGCACCTTGGGGGGACAGGACCTCGGGGAGCTGTTTTTT.

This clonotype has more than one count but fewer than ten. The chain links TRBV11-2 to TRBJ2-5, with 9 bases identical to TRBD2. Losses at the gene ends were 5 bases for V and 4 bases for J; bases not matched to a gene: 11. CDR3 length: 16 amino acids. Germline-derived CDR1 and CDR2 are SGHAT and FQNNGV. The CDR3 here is CASSLLAGGLGETQYF. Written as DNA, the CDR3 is TGTGCCAGCAGCCTCTTGGCGGGGGGGTTGGGAGAGACCCAGTACTTC.

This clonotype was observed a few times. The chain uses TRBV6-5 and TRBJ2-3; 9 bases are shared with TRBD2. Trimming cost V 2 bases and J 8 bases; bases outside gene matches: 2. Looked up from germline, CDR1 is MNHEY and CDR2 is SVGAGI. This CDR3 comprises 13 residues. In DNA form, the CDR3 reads TGTGCCAGCAGTTACGGAGCGGGGGGTACGCAGTATTTT. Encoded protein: CASSYGAGGTQYF.

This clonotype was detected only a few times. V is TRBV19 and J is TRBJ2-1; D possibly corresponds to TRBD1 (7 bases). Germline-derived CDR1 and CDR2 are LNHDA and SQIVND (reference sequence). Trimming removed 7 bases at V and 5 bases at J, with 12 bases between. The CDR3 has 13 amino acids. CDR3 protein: CASNQGGNNEQFF. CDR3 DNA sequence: TGTGCCAGTAACCAGGGGGGTAACAATGAGCAGTTCTTC.

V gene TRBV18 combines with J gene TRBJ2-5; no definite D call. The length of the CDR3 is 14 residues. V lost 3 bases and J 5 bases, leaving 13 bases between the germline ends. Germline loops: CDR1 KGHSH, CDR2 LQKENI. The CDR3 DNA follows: TGTGCCAGCTCACCCTACACCGGTCGGGAGACCCAGTACTTC. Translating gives CASSPYTGRETQYF.

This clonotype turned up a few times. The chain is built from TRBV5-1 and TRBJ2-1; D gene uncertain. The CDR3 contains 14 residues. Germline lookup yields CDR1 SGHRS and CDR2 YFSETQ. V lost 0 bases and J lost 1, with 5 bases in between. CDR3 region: CASSLAPSYNEQFF. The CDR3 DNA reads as TGCGCCAGCAGCTTGGCCCCTTCCTACAATGAGCAGTTCTTC.

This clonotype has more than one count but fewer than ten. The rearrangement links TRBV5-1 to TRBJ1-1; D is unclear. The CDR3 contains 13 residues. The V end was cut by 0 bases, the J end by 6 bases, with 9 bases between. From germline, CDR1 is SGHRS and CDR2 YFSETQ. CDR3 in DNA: TGCGCCAGCAGCTTGGCGGGTTTCGCTGAAGCTTTCTTT. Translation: CASSLAGFAEAFF.

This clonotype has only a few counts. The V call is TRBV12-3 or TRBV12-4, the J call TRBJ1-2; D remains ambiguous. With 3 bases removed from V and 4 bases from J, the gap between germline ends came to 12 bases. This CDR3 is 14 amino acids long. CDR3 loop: CASSFIEGIYGYTF. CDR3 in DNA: TGTGCCAGCAGTTTTATTGAGGGTATCTATGGCTACACCTTC.

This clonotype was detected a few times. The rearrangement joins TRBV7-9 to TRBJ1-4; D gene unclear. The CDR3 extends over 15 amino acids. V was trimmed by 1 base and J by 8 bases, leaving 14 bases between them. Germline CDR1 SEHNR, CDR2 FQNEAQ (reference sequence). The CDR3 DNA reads TGTGCCAGCAGCTTAGGGAATTTGGTTGACGAAAAACTGTTTTTT. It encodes CASSLGNLVDEKLFF.

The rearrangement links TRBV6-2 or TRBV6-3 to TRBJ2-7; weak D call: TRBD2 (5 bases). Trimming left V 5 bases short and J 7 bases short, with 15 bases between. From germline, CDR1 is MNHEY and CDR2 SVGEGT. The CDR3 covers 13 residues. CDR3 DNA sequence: TGTGCCAGCAGTAACGGAGGAGCTTGGGAGCAGTACGTC. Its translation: CASSNGGAWEQYV.

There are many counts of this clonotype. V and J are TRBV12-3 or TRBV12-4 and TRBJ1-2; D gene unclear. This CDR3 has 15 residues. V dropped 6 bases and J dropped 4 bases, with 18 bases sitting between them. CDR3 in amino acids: CASSRGAYGFYGYTF. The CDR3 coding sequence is TGTGCCAGCAGCCGTGGCGCCTATGGTTTCTATGGCTACACCTTC.

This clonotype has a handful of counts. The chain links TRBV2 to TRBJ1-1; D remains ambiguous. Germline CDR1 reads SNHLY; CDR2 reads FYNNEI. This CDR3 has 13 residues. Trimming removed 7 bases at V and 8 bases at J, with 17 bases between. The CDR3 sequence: CASTLQPGTEAFF. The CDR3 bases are TGTGCCAGCACCCTTCAACCGGGTACCGAAGCTTTCTTT.

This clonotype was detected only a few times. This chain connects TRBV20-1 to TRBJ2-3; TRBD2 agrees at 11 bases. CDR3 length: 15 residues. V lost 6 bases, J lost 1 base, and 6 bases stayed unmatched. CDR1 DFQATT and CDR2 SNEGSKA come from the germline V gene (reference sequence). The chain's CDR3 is CSADGTSGRTDTQYF. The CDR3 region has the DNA TGCAGTGCCGATGGGACTAGCGGTCGCACAGATACGCAGTATTTT.

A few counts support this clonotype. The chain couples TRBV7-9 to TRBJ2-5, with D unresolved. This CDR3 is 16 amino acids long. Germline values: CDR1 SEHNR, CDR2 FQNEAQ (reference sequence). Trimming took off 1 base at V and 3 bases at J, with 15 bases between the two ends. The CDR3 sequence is CASSLVSSAVEETQYF. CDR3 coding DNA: TGTGCCAGCAGCTTAGTATCGTCGGCGGTGGAAGAGACCCAGTACTTC.

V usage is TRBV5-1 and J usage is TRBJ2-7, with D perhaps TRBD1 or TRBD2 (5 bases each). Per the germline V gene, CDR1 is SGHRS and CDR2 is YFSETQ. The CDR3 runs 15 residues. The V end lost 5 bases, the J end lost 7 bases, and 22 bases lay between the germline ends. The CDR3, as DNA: TGCGCCAGCAGTTCCGCCGGGACCCCCTTGGGGGAGCAGTACTTC. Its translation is CASSSAGTPLGEQYF. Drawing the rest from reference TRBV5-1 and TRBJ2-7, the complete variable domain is KAGVTQTPRYLIKTRGQQVTLSCSPISGHRSVSWYQQTPGQGLQFLFEYFSETQRNKGNFPGRFSGRQFSNSRSEMNVSTLELGDSALYLCASSSAGTPLGEQYFGPGTRLTVT.

This CDR3 reads CASRRDRAQETQYF. As DNA, the CDR3 is TGTGCCAGCAGGCGCGACAGGGCCCAAGAGACCCAGTACTTC. The chain links TRBV6-1 to TRBJ2-5; 7 nucleotides match TRBD1. V gave up 6 bases and J gave up 1 base; unmatched junction bases: 5. Germline V lookup: CDR1 MNHNS, CDR2 SASEGT. CDR3 length: 14 amino acids.

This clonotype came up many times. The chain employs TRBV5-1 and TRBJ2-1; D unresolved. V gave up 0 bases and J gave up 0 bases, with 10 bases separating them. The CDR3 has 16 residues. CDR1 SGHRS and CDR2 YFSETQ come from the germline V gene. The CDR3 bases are TGCGCCAGCAGCTTGGCCGCGGTGAGCTCCTACAATGAGCAGTTCTTC. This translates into CASSLAAVSSYNEQFF.

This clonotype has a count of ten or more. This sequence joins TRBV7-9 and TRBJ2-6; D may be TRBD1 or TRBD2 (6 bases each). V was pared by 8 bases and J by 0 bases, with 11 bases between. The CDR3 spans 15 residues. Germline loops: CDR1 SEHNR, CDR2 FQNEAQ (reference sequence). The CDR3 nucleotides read TGTGCCAGCCCGTGGGGGGCCTCTGGGGCCAACGTCCTGACTTTC. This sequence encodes CASPWGASGANVLTF.